Below, one T cell receptor (beta chain) is given with its context. The antigen is not known. This specimen comes from a study of neoadjuvant anti-PD-1 for oral cavity cancer. Study details: Patients without progression got a fourth dose around day 43. Whole-study findings and limits: Larger post-treatment preexisting tumor clones tracked with greater tumor shrinkage.

The V and J ends lost 1 base and 4 bases respectively, with 13 bases between them. Looked up from germline, CDR1 is GTSNPN and CDR2 is SVGIG (reference sequence). The CDR3 loop spans 14 amino acids. Repertoires were generated with immunoSEQ multiplex PCR, while TCRdb's copy carries only in-frame clones and drops some. Here the sample spans 10,000 or so clones, over 50% being singletons. The TCR was taken from a person aged 35 to 85 with oral cavity squamous cell carcinoma. The sample was tumor tissue, taken before nivolumab (anti-PD-1) treatment. The V gene is TRBV30, the J gene TRBJ1-2; no firm D call. The CDR3 DNA reads TGTGCCTGGAGTGGATTGGGGAGAGGCTATGGCTACACCTTC. Translated, it gives CAWSGLGRGYGYTF.